This TCR beta chain was documented in a study of cytomegalovirus exposure and HLA in healthy donors. Study in general: An analysis done earlier identified approximately 120 million unique TCR beta sequences from about 180 million T cells.

Deletions cut 1 base from V and 4 bases from J, with 8 bases between. Germline V lookup: CDR1 MNHEY, CDR2 SMNVEV (reference sequence). The CDR3 covers 15 residues. PCR involved 60 Vbeta and 13 Jbeta primers. Sequencing used immunoSEQ multiplex PCR; TCRdb keeps in-frame clones, though not all of them. The sample includes some 130,000 clones, about 80% of them seen just once. The sequence came from a human donor in good health. Material: PBMCs. The V call is TRBV27, the J call TRBJ2-6; D remains ambiguous. The CDR3 DNA follows: TGTGCCAGCAGTTTATACCCCGGGGGGGCCAACGTCCTGACTTTC. Translated: CASSLYPGGANVLTF.